The 10 T cell receptor beta chains below were found in one sample sequenced in a study of T cell repertoires in cytomegalovirus infection. TCRdb processed the reads anew with MiXCR; each CDR3 protein has one entry. The data contain 300,000 or so distinct CDR3 sequences, around 9.1% of them seen just once; the ten biggest clones take up less than 3%. The sequencing sample was made of PBMCs. Receptors were obtained from a human donor in good health (CMV status not recorded). Some clones in this sample may be carry-over from other donors' samples.

A note on this clonotype: A much larger clone differs from this one at a single base, so this may be a read error. V and J are TRBV29-1 and TRBJ2-4; 8 bases are shared with TRBD1. The germline V gene encodes CDR1 SQVTM and CDR2 ANQGSEA. This CDR3 is 13 amino acids long. CDR3 nucleotides: TGCAGCGTTGCCTGGACAGGGCAAAACGTTCAGTACTTC. Amino acid sequence: CSVAWTGQNVQYF.

This clonotype was detected many times. The V gene is TRBV7-9, the J gene TRBJ2-5, with no clear D. The germline V gene has CDR1 SEHNR and CDR2 FQNEAQ (reference sequence). The V and J ends lost 5 bases and 2 bases respectively, with 21 bases between them. The CDR3 is 17 residues long. The CDR3 DNA is TGTGCCAGCAGCCCTCCATCGGGCCCAAAGCAGCAAGAGACCCAGTACTTC. Translating it yields CASSPPSGPKQQETQYF.

The genes are TRBV29-1 and TRBJ1-2; D possibly corresponds to TRBD1 (6 bases). V was shortened by 6 bases and J by 8 bases, with 16 bases between the two germline ends. The CDR3 is made up of 12 amino acids. From germline, CDR1 is SQVTM and CDR2 ANQGSEA. CDR3 sequence (DNA): TGCAGCGTCCTAGGGGGGGACCGGGGCTACACCTTC. Translation: CSVLGGDRGYTF.

The chain combines TRBV20-1 with TRBJ2-3; D is uncertain. The CDR3 contains 17 residues. CDR1 is DFQATT, CDR2 SNEGSKA, per germline (reference sequence). The V end lost 3 bases, the J end lost 6 bases, and 25 bases lay between the germline ends. The CDR3 reads CSARDDLSSSVGDTQYF. CDR3 DNA sequence: TGCAGTGCTAGGGACGACTTATCCAGTTCGGTCGGGGATACGCAGTATTTT.

A word on this clonotype: This may come from a read error, since a much larger clone is one base off. This chain links TRBV28 with TRBJ2-2, with D possibly matching TRBD1 (5 bases). This CDR3 spans 13 amino acids. The V gene's germline CDR1 is MDHEN and CDR2 SYDVKM. V was clipped by 6 bases and J by 0 bases, with 5 bases between them. The CDR3 is CASRQANTGELFF. CDR3 sequence (DNA): TGTGCCAGCAGACAGGCGAACACCGGGGAGCTGTTTTTT.

This chain uses TRBV2 with TRBJ2-2; D is ambiguous. The CDR3 extends over 14 amino acids. CDR1 and CDR2 (germline): SNHLY, FYNNEI. The V end lost 5 bases, the J end lost 0 bases, and 7 bases lay between the germline ends. CDR3 coding DNA: TGTGCCAGCAGTCAATCGACGAACACCGGGGAGCTGTTTTTT. Translated: CASSQSTNTGELFF.

This clonotype was detected a few times. V and J are TRBV6-5 and TRBJ2-3; D is uncertain. Trimming shortened V by 7 bases and J by 6 bases, and 8 bases separated the two germline ends. The length of the CDR3 is 11 residues. Germline lookup yields CDR1 MNHEY and CDR2 SVGAGI. The CDR3 loop is CASTHGDTQYF. The CDR3 bases are TGTGCCAGCACCCACGGGGATACGCAGTATTTT.

The chain combines TRBV20-1 with TRBJ1-2, with a possible D match to TRBD1 (6 bases). CDR1 DFQATT and CDR2 SNEGSKA come from the germline V gene (reference sequence). There are 16 residues in the CDR3. V was trimmed by 6 bases and J by 4 bases, leaving 24 bases between them. The CDR3 reads CSAETPGGLRGYGYTF. Here the CDR3 DNA reads TGCAGTGCGGAAACCCCCGGGGGCCTGAGGGGCTATGGCTACACCTTC.

This clonotype was detected ten times or more. CDR3 residues: CSVEFRLAGWNEQFF. The DNA for the CDR3 is TGCAGCGTTGAGTTTCGGCTAGCGGGGTGGAATGAGCAGTTCTTC. The chain links TRBV29-1 to TRBJ2-1; 9 bases map to TRBD2. CDR3 length: 15 residues. J lost 7 bases, V lost 3 bases, and 10 bases had no gene match. CDR1 and CDR2 (germline): SQVTM, ANQGSEA.

This clonotype was recorded at least ten times. The rearrangement joins TRBV27 to TRBJ2-2, with D unclear. CDR1 and CDR2 from the germline V gene are MNHEY and SMNVEV (reference sequence). V dropped 7 bases and J dropped 1 base, with 10 bases sitting between them. CDR3 length equals 14 residues. The CDR3 loop reads CASNPVQNTGELFF. CDR3 in DNA: TGTGCCAGCAACCCGGTCCAGAACACCGGGGAGCTGTTTTTT.